Listed below are T cell receptor beta chains from one sample, sequenced in a study of blood T cell repertoires in COVID-19. TCRdb's copy holds only in-frame clones and misses some; the assay was immunoSEQ multiplex PCR. The sample has about 55,000 clones; 73% are singletons. Sequencing was done on a sample of peripheral blood. These TCRs come from a woman aged 70 to 79 with acute or convalescent COVID-19. Both conserved end residues are part of each CDR3. Fields, in order: CDR3 length, J gene, D gene, clone size, V gene, CDR3 DNA, CDR3 protein. D genes are given only for firm matches. The listing skips clone size in some rows; elsewhere it reads once, few, many or a size class.

>13|TRBJ2-7|-|-|TRBV6-5
TGTGCCAGCAGGGGCGCAGGGGTCTACGAGCAGTACTTC
CASRGAGVYEQYF
>13|TRBJ1-1|-|-|TRBV7-9
TGTGCCAGCAGCTTAGGGAGGGGTCCTGAAGCTTTCTTT
CASSLGRGPEAFF
>14|TRBJ1-6|TRBD1|-|TRBV7-9
TGTGCCAGCAGCCTCGGGACAGCTAATTCACCCCTCCACTTT
CASSLGTANSPLHF
>11|TRBJ1-1|-|few|TRBV24-1
TGTGCCACTATGAGCGGAGCTGAAGCTTTCTTT
CATMSGAEAFF
>15|TRBJ2-5|TRBD1|-|TRBV9
TGTGCCAGCTCCGGATCCGGGACAGCCCAAGAGACCCAGTACTTC
CASSGSGTAQETQYF
>17|TRBJ2-3|TRBD2|-|TRBV9
TGTGCCAGCTCCAGTAGAATCGGACTAGCAAGGGCAGATACGCAGTATTTT
CASSSRIGLARADTQYF
>16|TRBJ1-6|-|-|TRBV6-5
TGTGCCAGCAGTTACTCCGGGGCCGGCGGGGATTCACCCCTCCACTTT
CASSYSGAGGDSPLHF
>14|TRBJ1-1|TRBD1|-|TRBV6-5
TGTGCCAGCAGTCCGACAACCCAGGGGGGTGAAGCTTTCTTT
CASSPTTQGGEAFF
>13|TRBJ1-1|-|once|TRBV15
TGTGCCACCAGCAGAGTCCAATACACTGAAGCTTTCTTT
CATSRVQYTEAFF
>18|TRBJ2-2|TRBD1|-|TRBV19
TGTGCCAGTAGTAAATGGAGATCCGGGACAGGGAACACCGGGGAGCTGTTTTTT
CASSKWRSGTGNTGELFF
>14|TRBJ2-7|TRBD2|-|TRBV6-5
TGTGCCAGCACCCCGGGGGGGGTCTGGGGAGAGCAGTACTTC
CASTPGGVWGEQYF
>14|TRBJ1-1|TRBD1|-|TRBV29-1
TGCAGCGTGAGAGACAGGGGGCCGAACACTGAAGCTTTCTTT
CSVRDRGPNTEAFF
>16|TRBJ2-2|TRBD1|few|TRBV6-6
TGTGCCACGTCGGGCGAGGGACAGAAGAACACCGGGGAGCTGTTTTTT
CATSGEGQKNTGELFF
>16|TRBJ1-1|TRBD1|-|TRBV4-1
TGCGCCAGCAGCCACGGGGGACAGAGCGGCAACACTGAAGCTTTCTTT
CASSHGGQSGNTEAFF
>16|TRBJ1-6|-|-|TRBV7-8
TGTGCCAGCAGCTTAGGGGAGGACGGTCGGAATTCACCCCTCCACTTT
CASSLGEDGRNSPLHF
>13|TRBJ1-1|-|-|TRBV18
TGTGCCAGCTCCCCGAACTGGAACACTGAAGCTTTCTTT
CASSPNWNTEAFF
>17|TRBJ2-2|TRBD2|-|TRBV7-9
TGTGCCAGCAGCCGTTCGGGACTAGCGGGGGGCACCGGGGAGCTGTTTTTT
CASSRSGLAGGTGELFF
>13|TRBJ1-5|-|-|TRBV6-5
TGTGCCAGCAGCTTCAGGGATGGACAGCCCCAGCATTTT
CASSFRDGQPQHF
>13|TRBJ2-5|TRBD1|-|TRBV12-3/TRBV12-4
TGTGCCAGCACCCGTCAGGGGGAAGAGACCCAGTACTTC
CASTRQGEETQYF
>14|TRBJ1-5|-|-|TRBV6-6
TGTGCCAGCAGTTACTCCAGTCCCCGGGAGCCCCAGCATTTT
CASSYSSPREPQHF
>17|TRBJ1-1|TRBD1|-|TRBV13
TGTGCCAGCAGCCCGTGGGACAGGGCGAAAGGAAGCACTGAAGCTTTCTTT
CASSPWDRAKGSTEAFF
>14|TRBJ1-5|-|-|TRBV19
TGTGCCAGTAGTTTCGGGACAAGCAATCAGCCCCAGCATTTT
CASSFGTSNQPQHF
>16|TRBJ1-6|-|few|TRBV18
TGTGCCAGCTCACCCTCAGCATCCACCCAGGGTTCACCCCTCCACTTT
CASSPSASTQGSPLHF
>15|TRBJ1-6|-|-|TRBV5-4
TGTGCCCGCAGGGCGGGGGGGGGTAGGAATTCACCCCTCCACTTT
CARRAGGGRNSPLHF
>16|TRBJ1-4|-|-|TRBV7-9
TGTGCCAGCAGCTTAGTCCTCATAGCAACTAATGAAAAACTGTTTTTT
CASSLVLIATNEKLFF
>15|TRBJ2-1|-|-|TRBV7-3
TGTGCCAGCAGCCCTTCAGGGTACTCCTACAATGAGCAGTTCTTC
CASSPSGYSYNEQFF
>16|TRBJ2-7|TRBD1|-|TRBV5-1
TGCGCCAGCAGCTTGGCCGGGCAGGGGGCGCGCTACGAGCAGTACTTC
CASSLAGQGARYEQYF
>14|TRBJ1-2|-|few|TRBV6-5
TGTGCCAGCAGTTACTCGGGTGGGAGTTATGGCTACACCTTC
CASSYSGGSYGYTF
>13|TRBJ2-1|TRBD1|few|TRBV5-4
TGTGCCAGCAGCTTGGACAGGGGCAATGAGCAGTTCTTC
CASSLDRGNEQFF
>15|TRBJ2-2|-|-|TRBV7-3
TGTGCCAGCAGCTTAGGAGCTCTGAACACCGGGGAGCTGTTTTTT
CASSLGALNTGELFF
>11|TRBJ1-2|TRBD1|-|TRBV7-2
TGTGCCAGCAGCCTGACAGGGAGCTACACCTTC
CASSLTGSYTF
>12|TRBJ2-7|-|once|TRBV10-3
TGTGCCATCAGTGACTCCTCCTACGAGCAGTACTTC
CAISDSSYEQYF
>16|TRBJ2-1|-|once|TRBV7-3
TGTGCCAGCAGCTCCCCCACTGGTGGAGGTACCGCTGAGCAGTTCTTC
CASSSPTGGGTAEQFF
>17|TRBJ1-5|TRBD1|-|TRBV4-1
TGCGCCAGCAGGGGGGGGCAGGGGGCTATGTACAATCAGCCCCAGCATTTT
CASRGGQGAMYNQPQHF
>12|TRBJ2-7|-|-|TRBV19
TGTGCCAGTAGTCCCAGCTCCTACGAGCAGTACTTC
CASSPSSYEQYF
>16|TRBJ2-3|TRBD2|-|TRBV6-1
TGTGCCAGCAGTGAAGTAGGTCGGGGGGGGGTAGATACGCAGTATTTT
CASSEVGRGGVDTQYF
>14|TRBJ2-1|-|-|TRBV9
TGTGCCAGCAGCGCCTTTGGACCAGGGAATGAGCAGTTCTTC
CASSAFGPGNEQFF
>15|TRBJ1-1|TRBD1|-|TRBV5-5
TGTGCCAGCAGCTTATCGGGACAGGGGAACACTGAAGCTTTCTTT
CASSLSGQGNTEAFF
>12|TRBJ2-7|TRBD1|-|TRBV7-8
TGTGCCAGCAGCTTTGACAGGGGTGAGCAGTACTTC
CASSFDRGEQYF
>17|TRBJ2-3|TRBD2|-|TRBV7-9
TGTGCCAGCAGCCACTCTTTCGATACGGGGGGAACGGATACGCAGTATTTT
CASSHSFDTGGTDTQYF
>15|TRBJ1-2|-|-|TRBV3-1/TRBV3-2
TGTGCCAGCAGCCAGGGGGCCGAACCGGGCTATGGCTACACCTTC
CASSQGAEPGYGYTF
>18|TRBJ1-6|TRBD1|once|TRBV2
TGTGCCAGCAGTGAAGTGACGGGGGGACAGGGGATGTCTTCAGCCCTCCACTTT
CASSEVTGGQGMSSALHF
>16|TRBJ1-6|TRBD1|few|TRBV7-6
TGTGCCAGCAGCTTGGGCAGACAGGGGTCGAATTCACCCCTCCACTTT
CASSLGRQGSNSPLHF
>14|TRBJ1-2|-|-|TRBV7-9
TGTGCCAGCAGCCTTTCTCCAGGGGCAGGTGGCTACACCTTC
CASSLSPGAGGYTF
>14|TRBJ1-3|-|-|TRBV6-5
TGTGCCAGCAGTTTTTCAGGGCCTGGAAACACCATATATTTT
CASSFSGPGNTIYF
>18|TRBJ2-6|TRBD1|-|TRBV7-3
TGTGCCAGCAGCCCTACAGGGGGCAGACTCTCTGGGGCCAACGTCCTGACTTTC
CASSPTGGRLSGANVLTF
>17|TRBJ2-1|TRBD1|-|TRBV3-1/TRBV3-2
TGTGCCAGCAGCCCACTTGGACAGGGGTCAAGGTACAATGAGCAGTTCTTC
CASSPLGQGSRYNEQFF
>18|TRBJ1-3|TRBD1|few|TRBV5-4
TGTGCCAGCAGCCCCGGCGGGACAGGGGTCTTCTCTGGAAACACCATATATTTT
CASSPGGTGVFSGNTIYF
>15|TRBJ1-6|-|few|TRBV5-1
TGCGCCAGCTGCCCCTGGACAGACACCGATTCACCCCTCCACTTT
CASCPWTDTDSPLHF
>16|TRBJ2-1|TRBD2|-|TRBV6-5
TGTGCCAGCAGTTCCTGGACTAGCGGGGGGGCATATGAGCAGTTCTTC
CASSSWTSGGAYEQFF
>17|TRBJ1-2|-|-|TRBV30
TGTGCCTGGAGTGTACCCCTCGCCTCTACAGGGCAGTATGGCTACACCTTC
CAWSVPLASTGQYGYTF
>14|TRBJ1-2|-|-|TRBV2
TGTGCCAGCAGAGGCGAAGACAGAAACTATGGCTACACCTTC
CASRGEDRNYGYTF
>14|TRBJ2-3|TRBD2|-|TRBV5-4
TGTGCCAGCAGCTTGGAACTAGCGTCAGATACGCAGTATTTT
CASSLELASDTQYF